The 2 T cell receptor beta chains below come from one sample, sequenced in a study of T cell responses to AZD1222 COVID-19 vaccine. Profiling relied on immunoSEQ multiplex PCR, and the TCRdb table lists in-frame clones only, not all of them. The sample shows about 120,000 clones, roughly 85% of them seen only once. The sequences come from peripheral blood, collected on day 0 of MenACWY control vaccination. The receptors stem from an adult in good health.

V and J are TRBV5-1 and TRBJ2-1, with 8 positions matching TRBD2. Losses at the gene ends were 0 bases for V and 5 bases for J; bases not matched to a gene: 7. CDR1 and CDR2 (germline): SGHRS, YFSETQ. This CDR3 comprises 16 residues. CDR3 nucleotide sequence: TGCGCCAGCAGCTTGGTTTTTGGCGGGGGGAACAATGAGCAGTTCTTC. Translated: CASSLVFGGGNNEQFF.

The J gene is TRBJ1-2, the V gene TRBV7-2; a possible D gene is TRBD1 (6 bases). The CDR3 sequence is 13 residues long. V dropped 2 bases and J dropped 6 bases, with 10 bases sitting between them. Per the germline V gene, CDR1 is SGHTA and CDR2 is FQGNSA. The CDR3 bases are TGTGCCAGCAGCTTAACAGGGTCCGATGGCTACACCTTC. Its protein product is CASSLTGSDGYTF.